This T cell receptor (beta chain) was sequenced for a study of blood T cells in healthy people across ages. As concerns this clonotype: Antigen: not known. The limits of the CDR3 on the DNA are not certain, so only TCRdb's listed CDR3 is given.

Then a second PCR, running roughly 6 to 11 cycles, was carried out with a sample-barcoded 5' primer and a J-beta primer mix. From the 5' RACE reads, TCRdb called clonotypes with MiXCR, one entry per CDR3 protein. The sample yields around 870,000 distinct CDR3 sequences, 25% to 35% seen once. Notes on the study in general: The recorded TCR beta diversity per million T cells decreased in a roughly linear manner with age. More naive CD4+ cells and higher diversity marked long-lived donors relative to aged donors.

In terms of origin and age, donors were healthy Caucasian individuals from Russia aged roughly 6 to 95. Samples had at least 6 million PBMCs isolated from them. The TCR sequence derives from a woman aged 80 or over in good health. The specimen was blood.

The CDR3 region is CASSLVGQGTYF. This chain uses TRBV5-6 with TRBJ2-7; the listed D gene, TRBD1, was not tested against the DNA. With termini counted, the CDR3 has 12 amino acids. Germline values: CDR1 SGHDT, CDR2 YYEEEE.